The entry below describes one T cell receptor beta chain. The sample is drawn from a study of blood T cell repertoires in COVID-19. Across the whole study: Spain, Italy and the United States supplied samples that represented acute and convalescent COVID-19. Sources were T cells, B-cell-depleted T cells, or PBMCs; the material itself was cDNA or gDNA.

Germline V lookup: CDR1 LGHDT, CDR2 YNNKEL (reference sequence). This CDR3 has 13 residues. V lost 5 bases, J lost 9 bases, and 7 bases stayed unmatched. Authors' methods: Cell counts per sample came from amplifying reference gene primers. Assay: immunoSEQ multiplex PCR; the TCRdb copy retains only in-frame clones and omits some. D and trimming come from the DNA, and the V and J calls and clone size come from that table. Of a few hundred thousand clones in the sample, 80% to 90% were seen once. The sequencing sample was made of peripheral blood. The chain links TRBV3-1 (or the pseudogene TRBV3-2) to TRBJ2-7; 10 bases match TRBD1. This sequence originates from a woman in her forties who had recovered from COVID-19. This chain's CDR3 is CASSTTGGGRQYF. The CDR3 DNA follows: TGTGCCAGCAGCACGACAGGGGGCGGTCGGCAGTACTTC.